These T cell receptor beta chains were read from a single sample in a study of response to subunit inactivated influenza vaccine. TCRdb re-analysed the RT-PCR reads in MiXCR, keeping a single row per CDR3 protein. The data show 300,000 to 350,000 distinct CDR3 sequences, 20% to 25% seen once. The sequences come from PBMCs from blood, collected approximately 22 months after vaccination. The receptors were gathered from a man aged 50-75 years who received an inactivated influenza vaccine. CDR3s include the opening cysteine and the closing phenylalanine or tryptophan. A D gene is named only where the DNA matches it firmly. Clone size is given for some rows only: seen once, a few or many times, or a class if the clone is expanded.

D: -; size: -; V: TRBV30; J: TRBJ2-1; CDR3: CAWSLDRANGGFF; DNA: TGTGCCTGGAGTCTGGATCGGGCCAACGGGGGGTTCTTC
D: -; size: few; V: TRBV6-5; J: TRBJ2-2; CDR3: CASSLSGGELFF; DNA: TGTGCCAGCAGTTTAAGTGGCGGGGAGCTGTTTTTT
D: TRBD1; size: many; V: TRBV18; J: TRBJ1-2; CDR3: CASSPFGQDLYGYTF; DNA: TGTGCCAGCTCACCATTCGGACAGGACCTCTATGGCTACACCTTC
D: -; size: -; V: TRBV6-1; J: TRBJ1-5; CDR3: CASSEGAGWQPQHF; DNA: TGTGCCAGCAGTGAAGGGGCAGGGTGGCAGCCCCAGCATTTT
D: TRBD1; size: many; V: TRBV5-1; J: TRBJ2-4; CDR3: CASSPTDRAKNIQYF; DNA: TGCGCCAGCAGCCCAACGGACAGGGCCAAAAACATTCAGTACTTC
D: -; size: few; V: TRBV7-9; J: TRBJ2-7; CDR3: CASSSWLRAQPYEQYF; DNA: TGTGCCAGCAGCTCCTGGCTACGGGCTCAACCCTACGAGCAGTACTTC
D: TRBD1; size: few; V: TRBV20-1; J: TRBJ1-1; CDR3: CSAKTGDIEAFF; DNA: TGCAGTGCTAAGACAGGGGACATTGAAGCTTTCTTT
D: TRBD1; size: many; V: TRBV5-1; J: TRBJ1-1; CDR3: CASSASGTGDTEAFF; DNA: TGCGCCAGCAGCGCCTCCGGGACAGGGGACACTGAAGCTTTCTTT
D: -; size: -; V: TRBV28; J: TRBJ1-2; CDR3: CASSGYRDFGYTF; DNA: TGTGCCAGCAGTGGTTACAGGGATTTTGGCTACACCTTC
D: -; size: many; V: TRBV25-1; J: TRBJ2-1; CDR3: CASSEYPTDSGPTYNEQFF; DNA: TGTGCCAGCAGTGAATACCCGACAGATAGCGGACCGACCTACAATGAGCAGTTCTTC
D: -; size: -; V: TRBV7-9; J: TRBJ2-6; CDR3: CASTSPGYSGANVLTF; DNA: TGTGCCAGCACCTCTCCGGGTTACTCTGGGGCCAACGTCCTGACTTTC
D: TRBD1; size: few; V: TRBV2; J: TRBJ2-7; CDR3: CASSRDRAQYF; DNA: TGTGCCAGCAGTAGGGACAGGGCGCAGTACTTC
D: -; size: many; V: TRBV15; J: TRBJ2-7; CDR3: CATSRWEAPAYEQYF; DNA: TGTGCCACCAGCAGATGGGAGGCACCCGCCTACGAGCAGTACTTC
D: TRBD1; size: many; V: TRBV12-3/TRBV12-4; J: TRBJ1-2; CDR3: CASSHRTGGAFGYTF; DNA: TGTGCCAGCAGTCACCGGACAGGGGGCGCGTTTGGCTACACCTTC
D: TRBD1; size: many; V: TRBV3-1; J: TRBJ1-2; CDR3: CASSPTRTGDYGYTF; DNA: TGTGCCAGCAGCCCAACCCGGACAGGGGACTATGGCTACACCTTC
D: TRBD2; size: few; V: TRBV28; J: TRBJ2-5; CDR3: CASSLPGLAGQETQYF; DNA: TGTGCCAGCAGTTTACCGGGACTAGCGGGGCAAGAGACCCAGTACTTC
D: -; size: -; V: TRBV28; J: TRBJ1-1; CDR3: CASSVYRTLGGTEAFF; DNA: TGTGCCAGTTCAGTCTACCGGACTTTAGGCGGCACTGAAGCTTTCTTT
D: TRBD1; size: -; V: TRBV28; J: TRBJ2-7; CDR3: CAGSNRDRGYEQYF; DNA: TGTGCCGGCAGTAACCGGGACAGGGGTTACGAGCAGTACTTC
D: -; size: -; V: TRBV12-3/TRBV12-4; J: TRBJ1-2; CDR3: CASSFREGYGYTF; DNA: TGTGCCAGCAGTTTTAGGGAGGGCTATGGCTACACCTTC
D: TRBD1; size: -; V: TRBV6-2/TRBV6-3; J: TRBJ1-2; CDR3: CASTPGGGYTF; DNA: TGTGCCAGCACCCCAGGGGGAGGCTACACCTTC
D: -; size: -; V: TRBV6-2/TRBV6-3; J: TRBJ1-3; CDR3: CASTNEAVGNTIYF; DNA: TGTGCCAGCACCAACGAAGCTGTTGGAAACACCATATATTTT
D: TRBD1; size: -; V: TRBV5-1; J: TRBJ2-3; CDR3: CASSPGTGEADTQYF; DNA: TGCGCCAGCAGCCCCGGGACAGGGGAGGCAGATACGCAGTATTTT
D: -; size: few; V: TRBV7-2; J: TRBJ1-1; CDR3: CASSQKVGGWSSEAFF; DNA: TGTGCCAGCAGCCAGAAAGTGGGGGGGTGGTCCTCCGAAGCTTTCTTT
D: TRBD2; size: many; V: TRBV5-1; J: TRBJ2-2; CDR3: CASSLAGGTGELFF; DNA: TGTGCCAGCAGCTTAGCGGGGGGAACCGGGGAGCTGTTTTTT
D: TRBD1; size: many; V: TRBV12-3/TRBV12-4; J: TRBJ1-2; CDR3: CASSLLGQTNYGYTF; DNA: TGTGCCAGCAGTTTACTGGGACAGACAAACTATGGCTACACCTTC
D: -; size: -; V: TRBV6-1; J: TRBJ1-5; CDR3: CASSPYGYISNQPQHF; DNA: TGTGCCAGCAGTCCATATGGGTATATAAGCAATCAGCCCCAGCATTTT
D: TRBD1; size: -; V: TRBV15; J: TRBJ2-1; CDR3: CATSGGQSSYNEQFF; DNA: TGTGCCACCAGCGGGGGACAGAGCTCCTACAATGAGCAGTTCTTC
D: -; size: -; V: TRBV28; J: TRBJ1-1; CDR3: CASRSHGSLKAFF; DNA: TGTGCCAGCCGCTCACATGGGTCGCTGAAAGCTTTCTTT
D: -; size: few; V: TRBV4-2; J: TRBJ1-2; CDR3: CASSQEAGHAYGYTF; DNA: TGTGCCAGCAGCCAAGAGGCCGGACACGCTTATGGCTACACCTTC
D: -; size: -; V: TRBV30; J: TRBJ2-7; CDR3: CAWSVYRNYEQYF; DNA: TGTGCCTGGAGTGTATACAGGAACTACGAGCAGTACTTC
D: TRBD2; size: -; V: TRBV5-1; J: TRBJ2-5; CDR3: CASSVAPRGGETQYF; DNA: TGCGCCAGCAGCGTGGCCCCACGGGGGGGCGAGACCCAGTACTTC
D: -; size: few; V: TRBV4-3; J: TRBJ1-6; CDR3: CASSQVSKNSPLHF; DNA: TGCGCCAGCAGCCAAGTTTCCAAGAATTCACCCCTCCACTTT
D: TRBD1; size: -; V: TRBV12-3/TRBV12-4; J: TRBJ2-1; CDR3: CASSQPFFGTAYNEQFF; DNA: TGTGCCAGCAGCCAGCCTTTTTTCGGGACAGCCTACAATGAGCAGTTCTTC
D: -; size: -; V: TRBV7-2; J: TRBJ2-3; CDR3: CASSLGARTDTQYF; DNA: TGTGCCAGCAGCTTAGGAGCGAGGACAGATACGCAGTATTTT
D: -; size: few; V: TRBV27; J: TRBJ1-5; CDR3: CASSLYGRQGNNQPQHF; DNA: TGTGCCAGCAGTTTATACGGAAGGCAGGGGAATAATCAGCCCCAGCATTTT
D: TRBD1; size: few; V: TRBV4-3; J: TRBJ1-1; CDR3: CASSQDPGTVTFEAFF; DNA: TGCGCCAGCAGCCAAGATCCCGGGACAGTGACATTTGAAGCTTTCTTT
D: -; size: -; V: TRBV7-2; J: TRBJ2-3; CDR3: CASSLGAWDTQYF; DNA: TGTGCCAGCAGCTTAGGAGCTTGGGATACGCAGTATTTT
D: -; size: many; V: TRBV7-9; J: TRBJ1-2; CDR3: CASSLGVVGYTF; DNA: TGTGCCAGCAGCTTGGGGGTCGTGGGCTACACCTTC
D: -; size: -; V: TRBV24-1; J: TRBJ1-1; CDR3: CATSDPTGGLAFF; DNA: TGTGCCACCAGTGATCCGACCGGGGGCTTGGCTTTCTTT
D: TRBD2; size: -; V: TRBV5-4; J: TRBJ2-7; CDR3: CASSPGLAGDYEQYF; DNA: TGTGCCAGCAGCCCCGGACTAGCGGGGGACTACGAGCAGTACTTC
D: -; size: -; V: TRBV15; J: TRBJ2-7; CDR3: CATSLGSFYEQYF; DNA: TGTGCCACCAGCTTAGGGTCCTTCTACGAGCAGTACTTC
D: TRBD2; size: -; V: TRBV4-3; J: TRBJ2-1; CDR3: CASSPTTGVAGAYNEQFF; DNA: TGCGCCAGCAGCCCTACGACGGGAGTGGCGGGGGCCTACAATGAGCAGTTCTTC
D: TRBD1; size: -; V: TRBV9; J: TRBJ1-6; CDR3: CASSGKTGFSSPLHF; DNA: TGTGCCAGCAGCGGGAAGACAGGGTTCTCTTCACCCCTCCACTTT
D: -; size: -; V: TRBV7-2; J: TRBJ1-2; CDR3: CASSLARGPGGYTF; DNA: TGTGCCAGCAGCTTAGCCCGGGGGCCTGGTGGCTACACCTTC
D: -; size: few; V: TRBV6-5; J: TRBJ1-6; CDR3: CASSDRHLLALHF; DNA: TGTGCCAGCAGTGACCGACATCTGCTGGCCCTCCACTTT
D: -; size: -; V: TRBV11-2; J: TRBJ1-2; CDR3: CASSLQTGLDGYTF; DNA: TGTGCCAGCAGCCTACAGACGGGGCTTGATGGCTACACCTTC
D: -; size: few; V: TRBV25-1; J: TRBJ1-6; CDR3: CASGQNSPLHF; DNA: TGTGCCAGCGGACAGAATTCACCCCTCCACTTT
D: -; size: many; V: TRBV2; J: TRBJ1-5; CDR3: CASSENSNQPQHF; DNA: TGTGCCAGCAGTGAAAACAGCAATCAGCCCCAGCATTTT
D: -; size: -; V: TRBV5-6; J: TRBJ1-1; CDR3: CTSSGVDWTDPLRNTEAFF; DNA: TGTACCAGCAGCGGGGTGGATTGGACGGACCCATTAAGAAACACTGAAGCTTTCTTT
D: -; size: few; V: TRBV6-1; J: TRBJ2-2; CDR3: CAGQGQTTNTGELFF; DNA: TGTGCCGGGCAGGGGCAGACAACGAACACCGGGGAGCTGTTTTTT
D: TRBD1; size: few; V: TRBV7-6; J: TRBJ2-7; CDR3: CASSLTAGGYEQYF; DNA: TGTGCCAGCAGCTTAACGGCAGGGGGATACGAGCAGTACTTC
D: -; size: few; V: TRBV15; J: TRBJ1-4; CDR3: CATSRIEGEKLFF; DNA: TGTGCCACCAGCCGGATAGAAGGGGAAAAACTGTTTTTT
D: -; size: once; V: TRBV28; J: TRBJ1-6; CDR3: CASSSPRSPTYNSPLHF; DNA: TGTGCCAGCAGTTCCCCCCGGAGTCCAACCTATAATTCACCCCTCCACTTT
D: -; size: -; V: TRBV5-1; J: TRBJ2-7; CDR3: CASSPQGSLPYEQYF; DNA: TGCGCCAGCAGCCCACAGGGTAGCTTACCCTACGAGCAGTACTTC
D: -; size: -; V: TRBV6-5; J: TRBJ2-6; CDR3: CASSYDSSGANVLTF; DNA: TGTGCCAGCAGTTACGACAGCTCTGGGGCCAACGTCCTGACTTTC
D: -; size: few; V: TRBV20-1; J: TRBJ1-1; CDR3: CSASTPANTEAFF; DNA: TGCAGTGCTTCCACCCCCGCGAACACTGAAGCTTTCTTT
D: -; size: -; V: TRBV24-1; J: TRBJ2-2; CDR3: CATSDSHGFLTGELFF; DNA: TGTGCCACCAGTGATTCCCATGGATTTCTTACCGGGGAGCTGTTTTTT